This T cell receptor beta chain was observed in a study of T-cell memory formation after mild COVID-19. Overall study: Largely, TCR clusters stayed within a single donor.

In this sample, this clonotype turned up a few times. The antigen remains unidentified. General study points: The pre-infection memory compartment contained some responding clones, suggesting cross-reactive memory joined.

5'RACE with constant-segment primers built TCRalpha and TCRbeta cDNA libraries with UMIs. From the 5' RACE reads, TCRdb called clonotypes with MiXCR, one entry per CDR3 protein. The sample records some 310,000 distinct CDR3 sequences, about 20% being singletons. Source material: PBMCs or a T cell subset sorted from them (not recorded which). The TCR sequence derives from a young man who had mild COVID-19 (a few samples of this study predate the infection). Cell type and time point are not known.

The CDR3 is CASSGGRVYEQYF. The CDR3 nucleotides read TGTGCCAGCAGTGGGGGGCGGGTGTACGAGCAGTACTTC. The V call is TRBV6-1, the J call TRBJ2-7; possibly TRBD1 for D (6 bases). Trimming shortened V by 4 bases and J by 4 bases, and 11 bases separated the two germline ends. CDR3 length: 13 amino acids. Germline V gene data show CDR1 as MNHNS and CDR2 as SASEGT.